Listed here are 30 T cell receptor beta chains from one sample, sequenced in a study of T cells in Graves' hyperthyroidism and ophthalmopathy. Amplification targeted TCR beta CDR3 regions from RNA transcripts. The TCR CDR3 was amplified in a first-round RT-PCR using the HTBI primer set. Each CDR3 protein gets one entry after TCRdb re-called the multiplex PCR reads with MiXCR. The sample shows some 500,000 distinct CDR3 sequences, around 24% of them seen only once. The sequenced sample was blood. These receptor sequences come from a woman younger than 45 with Graves' ophthalmopathy.

As for this clonotype: A much larger clone lies one base from this, so it may be a read error. The J gene is TRBJ1-1, the V gene TRBV7-2, with a possible D match to TRBD1 (5 bases). The CDR3 is made up of 15 amino acids. In germline, CDR1 is SGHTA, CDR2 FQGNSA. For the CDR3, the DNA is TGTGCCAGCAGCTTACGACGGAGGGGTGTACCTGAAGCTTGCTTT. Translation gives CASSLRRRGVPEACF.

This clonotype has a count of ten or more. This chain links TRBV19 with TRBJ2-7, with 7 bases lining up with TRBD1. The CDR3 contains 14 residues. J lost 1 base, V lost 5 bases, and 5 bases had no gene match. Germline CDR1 is LNHDA and CDR2 is SQIVND (reference sequence). The CDR3 sequence: CASSPTTGSYEQYF. In DNA form, the CDR3 reads TGTGCCAGTAGTCCCACGACAGGGTCCTACGAGCAGTACTTC.

This clonotype was seen at least ten times. In DNA, the CDR3 is TGCAGCGTCCAAACTCAAGGGGGCACTGAAGCTTTCTTT. Amino acid sequence: CSVQTQGGTEAFF. The chain uses TRBV29-1 and TRBJ1-1; perhaps TRBD1 as D (6 bases). The germline V gene has CDR1 SQVTM and CDR2 ANQGSEA. With 6 bases removed from V and 4 bases from J, the gap between germline ends came to 15 bases. This CDR3 region has 13 residues. Looking up the rest from reference TRBV29-1 and TRBJ1-1 gives the full variable domain: SAVISQKPSRDICQRGTSLTIQCQVDSQVTMMFWYRQQPGQSLTLIATANQGSEATYESGFVIDKFPISRPNLTFSTLTVSNMSPEDSSIYLCSVQTQGGTEAFFGQGTRLTVV.

This clonotype was detected ten times or more. The chain uses TRBV24-1 and TRBJ2-5; D is perhaps TRBD1 or TRBD2 (5 bases each). The CDR3 is made up of 15 amino acids. Germline V gene sequence: CDR1 KGHDR, CDR2 SFDVKD. With 7 bases removed from V and 1 base from J, the gap between germline ends came to 15 bases. CDR3 coding DNA: TGTGCCACCAGCCCCCCTGGTGGGGGCCAAGAGACCCAGTACTTC. As protein: CATSPPGGGQETQYF.

This clonotype was picked up many times. The chain is built from TRBV30 and TRBJ2-2; TRBD2 might be the D (5 bases). The CDR3 length is 13 residues. Germline V gives CDR1 GTSNPN, CDR2 SVGIG (reference sequence). Trimming removed 3 bases from V and 5 bases from J, with 10 bases in between. DNA of the CDR3: TGTGCCTGGAGACTAGGATATACCGGGGAGCTGTTTTTT. Amino acid sequence: CAWRLGYTGELFF.

The chain recombines TRBV6-1 with TRBJ1-1, with no clear D. Trimming shortened V by 7 bases and J by 5 bases, and 17 bases separated the two germline ends. This CDR3 contains 14 residues. Looked up from germline, CDR1 is MNHNS and CDR2 is SASEGT. CDR3 sequence: CASILTDGRTEAFF. CDR3 sequence (DNA): TGTGCCAGCATCTTGACGGATGGGAGAACTGAAGCTTTCTTT.

Ten or more counts support this clonotype. The chain is built from TRBV6-1 and TRBJ1-2; the D is unclear. The V end lost 3 bases, the J end lost 4 bases, and 12 bases lay between the germline ends. Germline values: CDR1 MNHNS, CDR2 SASEGT. There are 14 residues in the CDR3. In DNA form, the CDR3 reads TGTGCCAGCAGTGAGATGATGGCAGTCTATGGCTACACCTTC. It specifies CASSEMMAVYGYTF.

This clonotype was observed a handful of times. The chain joins TRBV6-1 to TRBJ1-2, with D maybe TRBD1 (5 bases). Germline lookup yields CDR1 MNHNS and CDR2 SASEGT. There are 15 residues in the CDR3. V was cut by 9 bases and J by 0 bases, with 17 bases left in between. The CDR3 loop reads CASQPLTQANYGYTF. The CDR3 region has the DNA TGTGCCAGTCAACCCCTTACACAGGCTAACTATGGCTACACCTTC.

This clonotype occurred many times. This rearrangement joins TRBV20-1 to TRBJ1-1, with D possibly matching TRBD1 (6 bases). The CDR3 sequence is 16 residues long. CDR1 is DFQATT, CDR2 SNEGSKA, per germline (reference sequence). V gave up 7 bases and J gave up 5 bases, with 26 bases separating them. The chain's CDR3 is CSGQVTGRGSNTEAFF. CDR3 sequence (DNA): TGCAGTGGACAGGTCACAGGGAGGGGGAGTAATACTGAAGCTTTCTTT.

This clonotype was detected a few times. V usage is TRBV12-3 or TRBV12-4 and J usage is TRBJ1-1; the D gene is possibly TRBD1 (5 bases). The CDR3 totals 12 residues. V dropped 8 bases and J dropped 6 bases, with 13 bases sitting between them. The chain's CDR3 is CASATGGPEAFF. DNA for the CDR3: TGTGCCAGCGCTACGGGGGGACCTGAAGCTTTCTTT.

This clonotype occurred a few times. The genes are TRBV5-1 and TRBJ2-5; D may be TRBD2 (6 bases). Germline V gives CDR1 SGHRS, CDR2 YFSETQ. The V end was cut by 4 bases, the J end by 0 bases, with 10 bases between. This CDR3 is built from 14 residues. CDR3 DNA: TGCGCCAGCAGCGCCCGGGACTACCAAGAGACCCAGTACTTC. Translating it yields CASSARDYQETQYF.

This clonotype has just a few counts. The rearrangement links TRBV9 to TRBJ2-5; D call uncertain. V lost 0 bases to trimming and J lost 2 bases, with 8 bases between them. The CDR3 runs to 14 residues. CDR1 and CDR2 (germline): SGDLS, YYNGEE. The CDR3 loop is CASSVAMGQETQYF. The CDR3 nucleotides are TGTGCCAGCAGCGTAGCCATGGGGCAAGAGACCCAGTACTTC.

This clonotype has ten or more counts. The gene calls are TRBV24-1 and TRBJ1-5; D unresolved. Germline CDR1 is KGHDR and CDR2 is SFDVKD. The CDR3 extends over 14 amino acids. V was trimmed by 6 bases and J by 3 bases, leaving 11 bases between them. The DNA of the CDR3 is TGTGCCACCAGTCCGTTCGGTTACAATCAGCCCCAGCATTTT. As protein: CATSPFGYNQPQHF.

This clonotype was seen ten or more times. The chain links TRBV27 to TRBJ2-7, with D maybe TRBD1 (6 bases). The CDR3 has 15 residues. Looked up from germline, CDR1 is MNHEY and CDR2 is SMNVEV (reference sequence). V was cut by 7 bases and J by 3 bases, with 19 bases left in between. The CDR3 loop is CASTQNPGTIYEQYF. For the CDR3, the DNA is TGTGCCAGCACCCAAAACCCCGGGACAATCTACGAGCAGTACTTC.

As to this clonotype: This may come from a read error, since a much larger clone is one base off. The chain recombines TRBV2 with TRBJ2-5; D unresolved. CDR3 length: 11 amino acids. Germline V CDR1 and CDR2: SNHLY, FYNNEI. The CDR3 loop reads CASRLGETKYF. In DNA, the CDR3 is TGTGCCAGCCGTTTGGGCGAGACCAAGTACTTC.

This clonotype was seen a handful of times. This sequence joins TRBV2 and TRBJ2-7; no firm D call. Germline loops: CDR1 SNHLY, CDR2 FYNNEI. The CDR3 extends over 14 amino acids. Trimming took off 5 bases at V and 8 bases at J, with 19 bases between the two ends. The CDR3, as DNA: TGTGCCAGCAGTCCTCAGATGGGTCTACGGAAGCAGTACTTC. Its protein is CASSPQMGLRKQYF. The full variable domain, completed using reference TRBV2 and TRBJ2-7, is EPEVTQTPSHQVTQMGQEVILRCVPISNHLYFYWYRQILGQKVEFLVSFYNNEISEKSEIFDDQFSVERPDGSNFTLKIRSTKLEDSAMYFCASSPQMGLRKQYFGPGTRLTVT.

This clonotype was seen a single time. V is TRBV20-1 and J is TRBJ2-7, with TRBD2 matching 7 bases. V shed 3 bases, J shed 6 bases, and the junction held 11 bases outside the gene matches. The CDR3 spans 14 residues. CDR1 and CDR2 from the germline V gene are DFQATT and SNEGSKA (reference sequence). This CDR3 reads CSASLGGEPPEQYF. For the CDR3, the DNA is TGCAGTGCTAGTTTGGGAGGGGAACCCCCCGAGCAGTACTTC.

This clonotype turned up a few times. The CDR3 bases are TGCAGCGTTGACCTCTCCTCGAGGACCGGGGAGCTGTTTTTT. Residues: CSVDLSSRTGELFF. V is TRBV29-1 and J is TRBJ2-2; D unresolved. Germline CDR1 SQVTM, CDR2 ANQGSEA. The CDR3 has 14 residues. The germline V and J ends were trimmed by 3 bases and 5 bases, with 13 bases remaining between them.

The chain carries TRBV6-1 and TRBJ1-5; D unresolved. The V end was cut by 2 bases, the J end by 0 bases, with 8 bases between. The CDR3 loop spans 15 amino acids. CDR1 and CDR2 from the germline V gene are MNHNS and SASEGT. The CDR3 is CASSEPTVSNQPQHF. DNA for the CDR3: TGTGCCAGCAGTGAACCGACGGTTAGCAATCAGCCCCAGCATTTT.

Many counts were recorded for this clonotype. V is TRBV6-5 and J is TRBJ1-1, with D unclear. This CDR3 has 12 amino acids. In germline, CDR1 is MNHEY, CDR2 SVGAGI. The V gene lost 7 bases and the J gene lost 2 bases, with 8 bases spanning the gap. This chain's CDR3 is CASTSGNTEAFF. CDR3 nucleotide sequence: TGTGCCAGCACCTCGGGAAACACTGAAGCTTTCTTT.

In its sample, this clonotype was seen many times. The chain employs TRBV5-1 and TRBJ2-7; TRBD1 agrees at 9 bases. The CDR3 has 15 residues. Trimming at V came to 0 bases and at J to 5 bases, leaving 6 bases not matched to a gene. From germline, CDR1 is SGHRS and CDR2 YFSETQ. The CDR3, as DNA: TGCGCCAGCAGCTTGGACGGGACAGGGACCGACGAGCAGTACTTC. Translation gives CASSLDGTGTDEQYF.

This clonotype was seen ten or more times. The J gene is TRBJ1-1, the V gene TRBV6-5; the D is unclear. The length of the CDR3 is 14 residues. V gave up 0 bases and J gave up 3 bases, with 8 bases separating them. Germline V gives CDR1 MNHEY, CDR2 SVGAGI. The CDR3 DNA sequence: TGTGCCAGCAGTTACTCTCTGCAGGACACTGAAGCTTTCTTT. Its translation: CASSYSLQDTEAFF.

The chain recombines TRBV6-5 with TRBJ2-5, with D uncertain. The CDR3 is 15 amino acids. The germline gives CDR1 MNHEY, CDR2 SVGAGI. Deletions cut 0 bases from V and 5 bases from J, with 13 bases between. In DNA, the CDR3 is TGTGCCAGCAGTTACTCTCGGCGAGCCGGGGAGACCCAGTACTTC. Protein sequence: CASSYSRRAGETQYF.

This clonotype was seen at least ten times. This chain joins TRBV18 and TRBJ2-5, with no clear D. The CDR3 loop spans 14 amino acids. Trimming removed 8 bases at V and 2 bases at J, with 15 bases between. CDR1 is KGHSH, CDR2 LQKENI, per germline. CDR3 bases: TGTGCCAGCCGATCAGGTATACTACAAGAGACCCAGTACTTC. Translating gives CASRSGILQETQYF.

This clonotype was seen ten or more times. The rearrangement links TRBV20-1 to TRBJ2-5, with D unclear. V was shortened by 3 bases and J by 5 bases, with 4 bases between the two germline ends. This CDR3 spans 10 amino acids. Germline V gene lookup returns CDR1 DFQATT and CDR2 SNEGSKA (reference sequence). The DNA of the CDR3 is TGCAGTGCTAGCCTTGAGACCCAGTACTTC. Amino acids: CSASLETQYF.

V and J are TRBV6-1 and TRBJ1-3, with a tentative D call TRBD1 (5 bases). Germline CDR1 is MNHNS and CDR2 is SASEGT. The CDR3 has 16 residues. V was pared by 2 bases and J by 3 bases, with 14 bases between. CDR3 DNA: TGTGCCAGCAGTGAATTTGGGGGGTATAGTGGAAACACCATATATTTT. It encodes CASSEFGGYSGNTIYF.

There are many counts of this clonotype. The chain links TRBV29-1 to TRBJ2-2; 7 nucleotides line up with TRBD1. Losses at the gene ends were 3 bases for V and 4 bases for J; bases not matched to a gene: 8. The CDR3 loop spans 15 amino acids. The germline V gene has CDR1 SQVTM and CDR2 ANQGSEA. The CDR3 DNA follows: TGCAGCGTTGATAAGGGACAGCGAGGCACCGGGGAGCTGTTTTTT. Translating gives CSVDKGQRGTGELFF.

The table lists this clonotype with many counts. This chain joins TRBV6-2 or TRBV6-3 and TRBJ1-5; the D gene is possibly TRBD1 (6 bases). This CDR3 has 14 amino acids. The V end was cut by 1 base, the J end by 7 bases, with 11 bases between. Germline CDR1 MNHEY, CDR2 SVGEGT. Written as DNA, the CDR3 is TGTGCCAGCAGTTACTACAGGGAGCACCAGCCCCAGCATTTT. This encodes CASSYYREHQPQHF.

The chain carries TRBV6-2 or TRBV6-3 and TRBJ2-3; 7 positions match TRBD2. The CDR3 covers 15 residues. Per the germline V gene, CDR1 is MNHEY and CDR2 is SVGEGT. Losses at the gene ends were 5 bases for V and 1 base for J; bases not matched to a gene: 6. The CDR3 here is CASSPTRGGTDTQYF. The CDR3 DNA sequence: TGTGCCAGCAGTCCCACCCGGGGGGGCACAGATACGCAGTATTTT.

The chain joins TRBV30 to TRBJ1-1; TRBD1 agrees at 8 bases. The CDR3 has 14 amino acids. Germline V gene lookup returns CDR1 GTSNPN and CDR2 SVGIG (reference sequence). The J segment lost 1 base and the V segment lost 5 bases, leaving 6 bases of the junction unmatched. In DNA, the CDR3 is TGTGCCTGGGGACAGGGTATTCAGAACACTGAAGCTTTCTTT. Encoded protein: CAWGQGIQNTEAFF.